The 5 T cell receptor beta chains presented below share a single source sample, sequenced in a study of CD8 T cells in Susac syndrome. RNA totalling about 0.45 to 1 ug underwent reverse transcription with random hexamers. In TCRdb, the immunoSEQ multiplex PCR reads were re-called with MiXCR into one record per CDR3 protein. The sample has approximately 170,000 distinct CDR3 sequences, 94% seen once. The sequenced material came from CD4+ T cells from PBMCs. The source is a human donor with multiple sclerosis.

The chain employs TRBV5-6 and TRBJ1-2; tentatively, D is TRBD1 (5 bases). This CDR3 comprises 15 residues. The germline V gene has CDR1 SGHDT and CDR2 YYEEEE. V gave up 2 bases and J gave up 2 bases, with 13 bases separating them. CDR3 sequence: CASSFTTATNYGYTF. The CDR3 DNA is TGTGCCAGCAGCTTCACGACAGCTACCAACTATGGCTACACCTTC.

CDR3 in DNA: TGTGCCAGCAGACTAGCGGGAAACAATGAGCAGTTCTTC. It yields the protein CASRLAGNNEQFF. The rearrangement links TRBV2 to TRBJ2-1, with 10 bases aligning to TRBD2. V dropped 6 bases and J dropped 5; count of bases not matched to a gene: 1. The CDR3 loop spans 13 amino acids. Germline CDR1 is SNHLY and CDR2 is FYNNEI.

This sequence joins TRBV30 and TRBJ2-1; D remains ambiguous. Germline V lookup: CDR1 GTSNPN, CDR2 SVGIG (reference sequence). The V gene lost 1 base and the J gene lost 6 bases, with 10 bases spanning the gap. This CDR3 comprises 13 residues. In DNA form, the CDR3 reads TGTGCCTGGAGTGAGGGTTTCCCCAATGAGCAGTTCTTC. Translated, it gives CAWSEGFPNEQFF.

This clonotype occurred a few times. The CDR3 reads CASSLAGTQETQYF. As DNA, the CDR3 is TGTGCCAGCAGCTTAGCCGGGACACAAGAGACCCAGTACTTC. This chain links TRBV7-7 with TRBJ2-5, with D maybe TRBD1 (6 bases). Germline lookup yields CDR1 SSHAT and CDR2 FNYEAQ (reference sequence). This CDR3 is built from 14 residues. V shed 0 bases and J shed 2 bases, with 7 bases lying between them.

The chain is built from TRBV3-1 and TRBJ2-5; D is uncertain. Trimming removed 0 bases from V and 7 bases from J, with 3 bases in between. Germline loops: CDR1 LGHDT, CDR2 YNNKEL (reference sequence). CDR3 size: 11 residues. CDR3 amino acids: CASSQEVTQYF. Here the CDR3 DNA reads TGTGCCAGCAGCCAAGAGGTGACCCAGTACTTC.